This TCR beta chain stems from a study of blood T cell repertoires in COVID-19. Study context: Samples representing acute and convalescent COVID-19 were sourced from the United States, Italy and Spain. PBMCs, B-cell-depleted T cells, or T cells provided the cDNA or gDNA that made up the material.

In the original analysis: Researchers report that nucleated cell counts were estimated from reference gene primer amplification. Method: immunoSEQ multiplex PCR; TCRdb's copy keeps in-frame clones and lacks some. V and J calls and clone size come straight from that table; D and trimming were deduced from the DNA. The sample holds about 220,000 clones, 84% seen once. CDR3 length: 14 residues. Germline trimming cut 4 bases from V and 2 bases from J; bases unmatched to any gene: 5. The V gene's germline CDR1 is MNHEY and CDR2 SVGEGT. V gene TRBV6-2 or TRBV6-3 combines with J gene TRBJ2-7; 7 nucleotides line up with TRBD1. The TCR comes from a man aged 40-50 years who had recovered from COVID-19. Material for sequencing was peripheral blood. The DNA of the CDR3 is TGTGCCAGCAGTTTGGGACAGCCTACCTACGAGCAGTACTTC. Translating it yields CASSLGQPTYEQYF.